A single sample is the source of the 26 T cell receptor beta chains below, sequenced in a study of blood T cell repertoires in COVID-19. TCRdb's table, derived via immunoSEQ multiplex PCR, lists solely in-frame clones and lacks some. The sample has approximately 140,000 clones, roughly 76% seen once; the top ten hold roughly 13%. The sequencing sample was made of peripheral blood. The receptor source for this set is an elderly man with acute or convalescent COVID-19.

The chain joins TRBV18 to TRBJ2-1; possible D gene TRBD2, 6 bases. CDR3 size: 12 residues. Germline CDR1 reads KGHSH; CDR2 reads LQKENI. Trimming left V 2 bases short and J 8 bases short, with 7 bases between. This chain's CDR3 is CASSPGEDEQFF. The CDR3 DNA reads as TGTGCCAGCTCACCAGGGGAGGATGAGCAGTTCTTC. Variable domain in full (rest from reference TRBV18 and TRBJ2-1): NAGVMQNPRHLVRRRGQEARLRCSPMKGHSHVYWYRQLPEEGLKFMVYLQKENIIDESGMPKERFSAEFPKEGPSILRIQQVVRGDSAAYFCASSPGEDEQFFGPGTRLTVL.

The genes are TRBV5-4 and TRBJ2-2; 9 bases agree with TRBD1. Germline V gene data show CDR1 as SGHNT and CDR2 as YYREEE (reference sequence). The J segment lost 1 base and the V segment lost 4 bases, leaving 5 bases of the junction unmatched. This CDR3 region has 16 residues. The CDR3 region is CASSRGQGGNTGELFF. The CDR3 nucleotides read TGTGCCAGCAGCCGGGGACAGGGAGGGAACACCGGGGAGCTGTTTTTT.

The CDR3 bases are TGTGCCAGCAGCTCTACACAGGGGCAAACCTACGAGCAGTACTTC. This sequence encodes CASSSTQGQTYEQYF. This sequence joins TRBV7-2 and TRBJ2-7, with 7 bases identical to TRBD1. The CDR3 is 15 amino acids. The germline V gene has CDR1 SGHTA and CDR2 FQGNSA. Trimming removed 4 bases from V and 2 bases from J; junction bases left unmatched: 8.

The genes are TRBV3-1 (or the pseudogene TRBV3-2) and TRBJ1-6; no clear D gene. This CDR3 is 14 amino acids long. Germline V gene sequence: CDR1 LGHDT, CDR2 YNNKEL (reference sequence). V was shortened by 0 bases and J by 6 bases, with 6 bases between the two germline ends. This chain's CDR3 is CASSQDRINSPLHF. For the CDR3, the DNA is TGTGCCAGCAGCCAAGACAGAATTAATTCACCCCTCCACTTT.

The chain employs TRBV6-6 and TRBJ2-2; 9 bases are shared with TRBD2. This CDR3 comprises 15 residues. The germline CDR1 and CDR2 sequences are MNHNY and SVGAGI (reference sequence). V lost 6 bases to trimming and J lost 1 base; unmatched junction nucleotides: 3. The CDR3 here is CASSLLAGNTGELFF. Written as DNA, the CDR3 is TGTGCCAGCAGCTTACTAGCGGGGAACACCGGGGAGCTGTTTTTT.

The J gene is TRBJ2-1, the V gene TRBV7-3, with TRBD1 matching over 7 bases. The CDR3 has 13 amino acids. Germline V gene sequence: CDR1 SGHTA, CDR2 FQGTGA. The V and J ends lost 5 bases and 10 bases, in that order; junction bases with no gene match: 8. The CDR3 DNA reads as TGTGCCAGCAGCCTCCTCTCGGACAGGGAGCAGTTCTTC. Its translation: CASSLLSDREQFF.

The DNA of the CDR3 is TGCGCCAGCAGTCCAAACAGGGGTTCCACTGAAGCTTTCTTT. Its translation: CASSPNRGSTEAFF. The J gene is TRBJ1-1, the V gene TRBV5-1, with 7 bases lining up with TRBD1. The length of the CDR3 is 14 residues. V shed 5 bases, J shed 4 bases, and the junction held 8 bases outside the gene matches. Germline V CDR1 and CDR2: SGHRS, YFSETQ.

This chain joins TRBV20-1 and TRBJ2-3; D may be TRBD2 (5 bases). The germline V gene encodes CDR1 DFQATT and CDR2 SNEGSKA (reference sequence). V lost 3 bases and J lost 1, with 11 bases in between. The CDR3 is 14 residues long. The CDR3 here is CSASEGPRTDTQYF. The CDR3 nucleotides are TGCAGTGCTAGTGAGGGCCCTCGCACAGATACGCAGTATTTT.

The rearrangement links TRBV7-6 to TRBJ2-2; tentative D call: TRBD2 (6 bases). The CDR3 runs 19 residues. Trimming cost V 2 bases and J 6 bases, with 25 bases left between them. The germline V gene has CDR1 SGHVS and CDR2 FNYEAQ. The DNA of the CDR3 is TGTGCCAGCAGCTTACAGAGTGGCGGGCCGCGGGGTTCCTCCGGGGAGCTGTTTTTT. Its protein is CASSLQSGGPRGSSGELFF.

J is TRBJ2-2 and V is TRBV3-1 (or the pseudogene TRBV3-2), with D possibly matching TRBD1 (5 bases). CDR1 and CDR2 from the germline V gene are LGHDT and YNNKEL (reference sequence). Trimming removed 1 base from V and 4 bases from J, with 22 bases in between. CDR3 length: 19 residues. CDR3 loop: CASSQGRVPQPTFTGELFF. The DNA of the CDR3 is TGTGCCAGCAGCCAAGGCAGGGTGCCTCAACCAACTTTCACCGGGGAGCTGTTTTTT.

The V and J genes are TRBV19 and TRBJ1-3; TRBD1 might be the D (5 bases). With 4 bases removed from V and 0 bases from J, the gap between germline ends came to 10 bases. The CDR3 runs to 15 residues. Germline-derived CDR1 and CDR2 are LNHDA and SQIVND (reference sequence). CDR3 sequence reads: CASSSHRGSGNTIYF. For the CDR3, the DNA is TGTGCCAGTAGTAGCCATAGGGGCTCTGGAAACACCATATATTTT.

The chain couples TRBV5-1 to TRBJ1-2; 9 bases agree with TRBD1. CDR3 size: 13 residues. Germline loops: CDR1 SGHRS, CDR2 YFSETQ. V trimming: 4 bases; J trimming: 7 bases; junction bases outside the gene matches: 5. The CDR3 sequence is CASSVGQGVGYTF. DNA of the CDR3: TGCGCCAGCAGCGTGGGACAGGGCGTTGGCTACACCTTC.

The chain links TRBV10-3 to TRBJ1-5; a possible D gene is TRBD1 (5 bases). The CDR3 has 14 residues. Germline CDR1 and CDR2: ENHRY and SYGVKD. V was pared by 4 bases and J by 0 bases, with 7 bases between. CDR3 amino acids: CAISVGDSNQPQHF. The CDR3, as DNA: TGTGCCATCAGTGTAGGGGATAGCAATCAGCCCCAGCATTTT.

This rearrangement joins TRBV7-8 to TRBJ2-3; tentative D call: TRBD1 (7 bases). Germline loops: CDR1 SGHVS, CDR2 FQNEAQ. The V gene lost 2 bases and the J gene lost 2 bases, with 14 bases spanning the gap. The CDR3 contains 16 residues. CDR3 bases: TGTGCCAGCAGCTTACGCGGCAGGGGGGACACAGATACGCAGTATTTT. This codes for CASSLRGRGDTDTQYF.

In regard to this clone: A read error may produce the germline difference seen at one junction end. V and J are TRBV2 and TRBJ2-7, with D unclear. Germline CDR1 is SNHLY and CDR2 is FYNNEI. This CDR3 spans 12 amino acids. The CDR3 coding sequence is TGTGCCAGCAGTGAACTATCCTCCGAGCAGTACTTC. It codes for CASSELSSEQYF. Together with reference TRBV2 and TRBJ2-7, the CDR3 gives the full variable domain: EPEVTQTPSHQVTQMGQEVILRCVPISNHLYFYWYRQILGQKVEFLVSFYNNEISEKSEIFDDQFSVERPDGSNFTLKIRSTKLEDSAMYFCASSELSSEQYFGPGTRLTVT.

This sequence joins TRBV28 and TRBJ2-2; 15 bases align to TRBD2. CDR3 length: 16 residues. The ends lost 6 bases at V and 7 bases at J; junction bases unmatched: 6. Germline loops: CDR1 MDHEN, CDR2 SYDVKM. The CDR3 DNA is TGTGCCAGCAGCCCGGGACTAGCGGGGGGTATCGGGGAGCTGTTTTTT. It encodes CASSPGLAGGIGELFF.

The chain carries TRBV28 and TRBJ1-5; D not certain. V was shortened by 8 bases and J by 0 bases, with 14 bases between the two germline ends. Germline CDR1 is MDHEN and CDR2 is SYDVKM. CDR3 length: 15 amino acids. CDR3 nucleotides: TGTGCCAGCTGCACGGAGGAGGATAGCAATCAGCCCCAGCATTTT. This gives the protein CASCTEEDSNQPQHF.

V and J are TRBV5-6 and TRBJ2-1; tentatively, D is TRBD2 (6 bases). CDR1 SGHDT and CDR2 YYEEEE come from the germline V gene. There are 13 residues in the CDR3. Trimming removed 0 bases from V and 9 bases from J, with 10 bases in between. The CDR3 sequence: CASSLAGSVEQFF. DNA of the CDR3: TGTGCCAGCAGCTTGGCCGGGAGCGTTGAGCAGTTCTTC.

The genes are TRBV27 and TRBJ2-5, with D perhaps matching TRBD2 (5 bases). Germline loops: CDR1 MNHEY, CDR2 SMNVEV (reference sequence). The CDR3 covers 13 residues. Trimming shortened V by 0 bases and J by 7 bases, and 9 bases separated the two germline ends. This CDR3 is CASSLSGVGTQYF. CDR3 DNA: TGTGCCAGCAGTTTATCCGGGGTCGGGACCCAGTACTTC.

J is TRBJ2-7 and V is TRBV28, with 10 bases identical to TRBD2. Germline V gene data show CDR1 as MDHEN and CDR2 as SYDVKM. The length of the CDR3 is 15 residues. The trim removed 7 bases at V and 1 base at J, leaving 7 bases unmatched. The CDR3 is CASKVVSGGSYEQYF. The CDR3 DNA reads TGTGCCAGCAAAGTCGTTAGCGGGGGGTCCTACGAGCAGTACTTC.

Sample share makes this clone medium-sized. The chain links TRBV6-4 to TRBJ1-6, with D possibly TRBD1 on 6 matching bases. Between the trimmed V and J ends, which lost 4 bases and 7 bases, there was a span of 14 bases. This CDR3 region has 15 residues. Per the germline V gene, CDR1 is MRHNA and CDR2 is SNTAGT. CDR3 in amino acids: CASSAAQGRNSPLHF. The CDR3 DNA reads TGTGCCAGCAGTGCTGCACAGGGTAGAAATTCACCCCTCCACTTT.

The V call is TRBV27, the J call TRBJ2-7; 8 bases match TRBD1. This CDR3 is 14 amino acids long. V shed 5 bases and J 2 bases; nucleotides not matched to a gene: 5. Germline loops: CDR1 MNHEY, CDR2 SMNVEV (reference sequence). The CDR3 sequence: CASSASDRAYEQYF. CDR3 DNA sequence: TGTGCCAGCAGTGCCTCGGACAGGGCCTACGAGCAGTACTTC.

The chain is built from TRBV5-6 and TRBJ1-1; weak D call: TRBD1 (5 bases). The germline gives CDR1 SGHDT, CDR2 YYEEEE. Trimming shortened V by 4 bases and J by 4 bases, and 20 bases separated the two germline ends. The CDR3 covers 16 residues. DNA for the CDR3: TGTGCCAGCAGCACTCAGGGTGCAGGGCTGGGCACTGAAGCTTTCTTT. This translates into CASSTQGAGLGTEAFF.

The CDR3 nucleotides read TGTGCCAGCAGCCTGGGGACAGCTACATATGGCTACACCTTC. Encoded protein: CASSLGTATYGYTF. The chain couples TRBV7-2 to TRBJ1-2; 7 nucleotides line up with TRBD1. Germline assignment: CDR1 SGHTA and CDR2 FQGNSA. CDR3 length: 14 residues. The trim removed 5 bases at V and 5 bases at J, leaving 8 bases unmatched. The variable domain in full, with the rest retrieved from reference TRBV7-2 and TRBJ1-2, is GAGVSQSPSNKVTEKGKDVELRCDPISGHTALYWYRQSLGQGLEFLIYFQGNSAPDKSGLPSDRFSAERTGGSVSTLTIQRTQQEDSAVYLCASSLGTATYGYTFGSGTRLTVV.

In its sample, this clone was seen once. The rearrangement links TRBV6-4 to TRBJ2-3, with D possibly matching TRBD2 (6 bases). Germline CDR1 and CDR2: MRHNA and SNTAGT. CDR3 length equals 17 residues. Trimming removed 5 bases at V and 0 bases at J, with 18 bases between. CDR3 in amino acids: CASSPRRGEGSTDTQYF. The CDR3 coding sequence is TGTGCCAGCAGTCCACGGCGGGGAGAGGGAAGCACAGATACGCAGTATTTT.

V gene TRBV28 combines with J gene TRBJ2-3; D unresolved. The CDR3 is 17 residues long. Germline lookup yields CDR1 MDHEN and CDR2 SYDVKM. The V end lost 5 bases, the J end lost 1 base, and 19 bases lay between the germline ends. CDR3 sequence: CASSAPPLVSGTDTQYF. The CDR3, as DNA: TGTGCCAGCAGTGCGCCCCCCTTAGTTTCGGGCACAGATACGCAGTATTTT.